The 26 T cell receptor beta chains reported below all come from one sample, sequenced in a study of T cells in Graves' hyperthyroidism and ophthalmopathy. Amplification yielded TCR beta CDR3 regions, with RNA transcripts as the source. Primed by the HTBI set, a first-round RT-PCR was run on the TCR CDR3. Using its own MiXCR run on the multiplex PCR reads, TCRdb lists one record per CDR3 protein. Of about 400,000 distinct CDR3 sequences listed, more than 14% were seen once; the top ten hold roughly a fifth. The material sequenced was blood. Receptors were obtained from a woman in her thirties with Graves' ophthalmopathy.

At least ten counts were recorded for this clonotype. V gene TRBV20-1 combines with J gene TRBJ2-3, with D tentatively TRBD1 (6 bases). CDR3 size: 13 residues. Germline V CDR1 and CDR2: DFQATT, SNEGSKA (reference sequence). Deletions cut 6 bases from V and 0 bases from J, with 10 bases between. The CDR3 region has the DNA TGCAGTGCCAAGGGGGATAGCACAGATACGCAGTATTTT. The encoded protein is CSAKGDSTDTQYF.

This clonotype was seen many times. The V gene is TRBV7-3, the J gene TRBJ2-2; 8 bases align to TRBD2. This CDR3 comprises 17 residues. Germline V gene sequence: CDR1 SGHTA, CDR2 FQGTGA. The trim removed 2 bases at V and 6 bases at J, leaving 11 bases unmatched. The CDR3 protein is CASSLPASGGGAGELFF. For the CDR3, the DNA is TGTGCCAGCAGCTTACCGGCGAGCGGGGGAGGCGCCGGGGAGCTGTTTTTT.

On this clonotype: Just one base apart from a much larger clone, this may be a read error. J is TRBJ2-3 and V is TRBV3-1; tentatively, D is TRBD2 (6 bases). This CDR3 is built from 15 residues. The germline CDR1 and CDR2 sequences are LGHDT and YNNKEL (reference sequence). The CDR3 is CTSSQTGLNTDTQYF. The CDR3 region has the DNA TGTACCAGCAGCCAAACGGGACTCAACACAGATACGCAGTATTTT.

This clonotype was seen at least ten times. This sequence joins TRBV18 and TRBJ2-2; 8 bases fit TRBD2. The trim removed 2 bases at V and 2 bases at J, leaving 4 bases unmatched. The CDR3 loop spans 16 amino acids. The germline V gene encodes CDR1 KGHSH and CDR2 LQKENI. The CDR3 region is CASSPGAGVNTGELFF. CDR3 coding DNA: TGTGCCAGCTCACCAGGAGCGGGGGTAAACACCGGGGAGCTGTTTTTT.

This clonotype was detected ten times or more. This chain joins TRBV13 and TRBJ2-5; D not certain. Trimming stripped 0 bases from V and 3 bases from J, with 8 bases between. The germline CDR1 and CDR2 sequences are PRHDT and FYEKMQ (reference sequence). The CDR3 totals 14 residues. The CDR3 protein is CASSLGTAKETQYF. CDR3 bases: TGTGCCAGCAGCTTAGGCACAGCAAAAGAGACCCAGTACTTC. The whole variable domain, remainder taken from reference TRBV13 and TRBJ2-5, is AAGVIQSPRHLIKEKRETATLKCYPIPRHDTVYWYQQGPGQDPQFLISFYEKMQSDKGSIPDRFSAQQFSDYHSELNMSSLELGDSALYFCASSLGTAKETQYFGPGTRLLVL.

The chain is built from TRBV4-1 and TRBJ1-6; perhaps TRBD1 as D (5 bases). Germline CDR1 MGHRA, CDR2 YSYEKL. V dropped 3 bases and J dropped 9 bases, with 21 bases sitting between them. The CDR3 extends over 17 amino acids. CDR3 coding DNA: TGCGCCAGCAGCCACTATGGCGGACACGCGATTTTTTCACCCCTCCACTTT. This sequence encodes CASSHYGGHAIFSPLHF.

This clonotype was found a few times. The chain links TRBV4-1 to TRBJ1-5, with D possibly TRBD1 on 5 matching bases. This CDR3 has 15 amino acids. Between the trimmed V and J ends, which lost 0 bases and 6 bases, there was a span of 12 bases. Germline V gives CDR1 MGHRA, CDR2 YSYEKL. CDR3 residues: CASSQEEPGSQPQHF. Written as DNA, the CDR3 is TGCGCCAGCAGCCAAGAGGAACCAGGGAGTCAGCCCCAGCATTTT.

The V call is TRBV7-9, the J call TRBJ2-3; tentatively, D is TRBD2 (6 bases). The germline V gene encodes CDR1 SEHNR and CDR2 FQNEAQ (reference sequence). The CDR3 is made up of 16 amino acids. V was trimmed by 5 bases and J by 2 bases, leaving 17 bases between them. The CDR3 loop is CASSLGLGPSTDTQYF. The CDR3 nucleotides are TGTGCCAGCAGCCTGGGACTGGGCCCATCCACAGATACGCAGTATTTT.

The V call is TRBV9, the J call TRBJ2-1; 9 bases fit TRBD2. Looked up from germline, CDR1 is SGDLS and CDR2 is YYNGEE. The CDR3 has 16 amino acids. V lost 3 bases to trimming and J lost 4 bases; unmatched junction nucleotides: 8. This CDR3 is CASSALAGEVYNEQFF. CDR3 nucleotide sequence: TGTGCCAGCAGCGCCTTAGCGGGGGAGGTATACAATGAGCAGTTCTTC.

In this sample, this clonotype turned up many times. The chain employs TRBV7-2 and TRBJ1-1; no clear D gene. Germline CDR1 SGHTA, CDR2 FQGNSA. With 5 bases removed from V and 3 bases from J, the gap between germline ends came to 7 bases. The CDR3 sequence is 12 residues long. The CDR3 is CASSPSDTEAFF. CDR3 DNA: TGTGCCAGCAGCCCCAGTGACACTGAAGCTTTCTTT.

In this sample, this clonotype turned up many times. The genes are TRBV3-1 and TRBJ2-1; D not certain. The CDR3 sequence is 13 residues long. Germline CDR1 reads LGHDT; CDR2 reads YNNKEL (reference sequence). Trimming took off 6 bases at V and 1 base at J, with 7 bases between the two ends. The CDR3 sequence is CASSMGSYNEQFF. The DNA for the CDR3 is TGTGCCAGCAGTATGGGTTCCTACAATGAGCAGTTCTTC.

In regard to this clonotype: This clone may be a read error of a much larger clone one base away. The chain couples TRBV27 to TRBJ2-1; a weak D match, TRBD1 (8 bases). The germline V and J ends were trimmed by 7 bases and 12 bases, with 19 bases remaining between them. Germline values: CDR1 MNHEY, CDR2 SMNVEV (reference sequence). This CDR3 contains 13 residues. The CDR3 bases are TGTGCCAGCATGGTAGGCGGGGGACAGGCGCAGTTCTTC. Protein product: CASMVGGGQAQFF.

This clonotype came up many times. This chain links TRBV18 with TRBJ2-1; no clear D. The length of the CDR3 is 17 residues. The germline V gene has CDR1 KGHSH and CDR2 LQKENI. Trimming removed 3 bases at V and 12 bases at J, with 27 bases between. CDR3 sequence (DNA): TGTGCCAGCTCACCTTTACCCCTGACCAGGCCTGTGTACATGCAGTTCTTC. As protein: CASSPLPLTRPVYMQFF.

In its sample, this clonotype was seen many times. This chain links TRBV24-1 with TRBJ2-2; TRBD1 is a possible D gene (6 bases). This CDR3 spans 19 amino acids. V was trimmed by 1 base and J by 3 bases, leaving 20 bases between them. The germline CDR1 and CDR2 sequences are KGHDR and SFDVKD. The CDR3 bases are TGTGCCACCAGTGATTTAGGGGTTTATGGACAGAGCCACACCGGGGAGCTGTTTTTT. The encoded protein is CATSDLGVYGQSHTGELFF.

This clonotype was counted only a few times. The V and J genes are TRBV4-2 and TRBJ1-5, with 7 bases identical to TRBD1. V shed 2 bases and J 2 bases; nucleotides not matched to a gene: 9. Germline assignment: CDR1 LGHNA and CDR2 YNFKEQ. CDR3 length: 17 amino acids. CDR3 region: CASSQLGTDTRNQPQHF. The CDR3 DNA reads TGTGCCAGCAGCCAATTAGGGACAGACACTCGCAATCAGCCCCAGCATTTT.

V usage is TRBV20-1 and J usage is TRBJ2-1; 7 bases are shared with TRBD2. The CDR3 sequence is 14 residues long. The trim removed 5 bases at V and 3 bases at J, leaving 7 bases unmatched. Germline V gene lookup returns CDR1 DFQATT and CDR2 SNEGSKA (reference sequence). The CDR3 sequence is CSAGEGPGYNEQFF. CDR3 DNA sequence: TGCAGTGCTGGGGAGGGACCGGGCTACAATGAGCAGTTCTTC.

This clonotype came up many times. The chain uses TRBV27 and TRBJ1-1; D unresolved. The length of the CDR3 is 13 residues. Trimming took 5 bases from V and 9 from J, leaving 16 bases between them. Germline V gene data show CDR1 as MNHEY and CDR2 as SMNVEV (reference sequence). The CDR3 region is CASSTGSSLKAFF. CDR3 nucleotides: TGTGCCAGCAGTACGGGGTCTTCACTGAAAGCTTTCTTT.

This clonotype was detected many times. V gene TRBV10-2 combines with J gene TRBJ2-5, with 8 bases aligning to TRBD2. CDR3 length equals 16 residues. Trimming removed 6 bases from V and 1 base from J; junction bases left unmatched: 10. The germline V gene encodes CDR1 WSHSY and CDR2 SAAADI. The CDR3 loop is CASRPPGLGGQETQYF. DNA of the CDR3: TGCGCCAGCAGACCTCCGGGACTAGGGGGCCAAGAGACCCAGTACTTC.

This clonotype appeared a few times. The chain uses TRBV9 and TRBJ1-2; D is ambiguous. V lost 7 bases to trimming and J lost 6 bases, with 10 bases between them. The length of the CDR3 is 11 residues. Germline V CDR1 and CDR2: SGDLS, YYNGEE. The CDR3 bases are TGTGCCAGCGGAGGGAGGAATGGCTACACCTTC. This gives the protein CASGGRNGYTF.

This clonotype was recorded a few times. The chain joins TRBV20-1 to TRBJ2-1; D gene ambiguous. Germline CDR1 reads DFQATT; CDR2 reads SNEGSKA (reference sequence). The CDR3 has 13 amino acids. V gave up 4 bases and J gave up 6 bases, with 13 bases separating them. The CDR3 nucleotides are TGCAGTGCTAATATGGACCTCCTCAATGAGCAGTTCTTC. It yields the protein CSANMDLLNEQFF.

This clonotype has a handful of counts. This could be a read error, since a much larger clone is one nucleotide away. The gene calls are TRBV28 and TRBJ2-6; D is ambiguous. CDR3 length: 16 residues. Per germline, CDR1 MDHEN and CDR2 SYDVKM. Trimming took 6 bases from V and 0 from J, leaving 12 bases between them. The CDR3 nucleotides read TGTGCCAGCAGCCCCATCGCAGGCTCTGGGGCCAACGTCCTGACTTTC. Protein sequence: CASSPIAGSGANVLTF.

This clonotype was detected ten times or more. The CDR3 nucleotides read TGTGCCAGCAGCATCTTTCCCCGGACACGGAGATACAATGAGCAGTTCTTC. This translates into CASSIFPRTRRYNEQFF. The chain is built from TRBV27 and TRBJ2-1; a possible D gene is TRBD1 (5 bases). The CDR3 covers 17 residues. With 6 bases removed from V and 4 bases from J, the gap between germline ends came to 22 bases. Germline V CDR1 and CDR2: MNHEY, SMNVEV (reference sequence).

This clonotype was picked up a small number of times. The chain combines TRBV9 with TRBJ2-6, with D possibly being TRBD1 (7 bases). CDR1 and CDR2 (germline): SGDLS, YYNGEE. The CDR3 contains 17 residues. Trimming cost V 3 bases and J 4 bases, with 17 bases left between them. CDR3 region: CASSAQEGTAGANVLTF. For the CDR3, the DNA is TGTGCCAGCAGCGCCCAGGAGGGGACAGCCGGGGCCAACGTCCTGACTTTC.

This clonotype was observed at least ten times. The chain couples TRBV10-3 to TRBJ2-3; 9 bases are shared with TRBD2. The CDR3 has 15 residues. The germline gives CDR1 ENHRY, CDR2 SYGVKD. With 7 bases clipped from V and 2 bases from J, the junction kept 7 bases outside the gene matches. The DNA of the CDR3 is TGTGCCATCACCTCGGGACTAGCCAACACAGATACGCAGTATTTT. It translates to CAITSGLANTDTQYF.

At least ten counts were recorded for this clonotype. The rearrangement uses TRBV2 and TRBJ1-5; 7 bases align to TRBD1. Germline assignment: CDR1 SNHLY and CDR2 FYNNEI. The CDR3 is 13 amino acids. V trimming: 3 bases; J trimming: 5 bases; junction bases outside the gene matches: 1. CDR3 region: CASSDRGDQPQHF. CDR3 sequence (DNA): TGTGCCAGCAGTGACAGGGGGGATCAGCCCCAGCATTTT. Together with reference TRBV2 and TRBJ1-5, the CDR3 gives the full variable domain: EPEVTQTPSHQVTQMGQEVILRCVPISNHLYFYWYRQILGQKVEFLVSFYNNEISEKSEIFDDQFSVERPDGSNFTLKIRSTKLEDSAMYFCASSDRGDQPQHFGDGTRLSIL.

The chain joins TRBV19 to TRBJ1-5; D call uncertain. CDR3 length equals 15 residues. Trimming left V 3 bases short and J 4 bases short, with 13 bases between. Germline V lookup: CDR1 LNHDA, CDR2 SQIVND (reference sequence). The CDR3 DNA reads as TGTGCCAGTAGTATTGACGGGTTTAAGAATCAGCCCCAGCATTTT. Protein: CASSIDGFKNQPQHF. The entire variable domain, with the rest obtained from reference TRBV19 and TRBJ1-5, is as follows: DGGITQSPKYLFRKEGQNVTLSCEQNLNHDAMYWYRQDPGQGLRLIYYSQIVNDFQKGDIAEGYSVSREKKESFPLTVTSAQKNPTAFYLCASSIDGFKNQPQHFGDGTRLSIL.